The 5 T cell receptor beta chains below all came from one sample that was sequenced in a study of cytomegalovirus exposure and HLA in healthy donors. Data came from immunoSEQ multiplex PCR; TCRdb stores just in-frame clones and leaves some out. This table holds 180,000 or so clones, around nine tenths found once. Sample: PBMCs. Receptors originate from a man between 18 and 35 years old in good health and CMV-seropositive.

This clone has a single count. The CDR3 nucleotides read TGTGCCAGTAGTAATTCGGGAGGTGGGGCAGATACGCAGTATTTT. Protein: CASSNSGGGADTQYF. The gene calls are TRBV19 and TRBJ2-3; TRBD2 matches at 7 bases. Germline V lookup: CDR1 LNHDA, CDR2 SQIVND (reference sequence). The CDR3 extends over 15 amino acids. Trimming at V came to 4 bases and at J to 4 bases, leaving 8 bases not matched to a gene.

The rearrangement uses TRBV29-1 and TRBJ2-2; weak D call: TRBD2 (5 bases). CDR1 SQVTM and CDR2 ANQGSEA come from the germline V gene. The CDR3 runs 13 residues. V shed 5 bases and J shed 8 bases, with 15 bases lying between them. Here the CDR3 DNA reads TGCAGCGTTCGAGGAACTAGTACAGGGGAGCTGTTTTTT. It translates to CSVRGTSTGELFF.

This clone was detected only once. The CDR3 loop reads CASSTEAETQYF. The CDR3 bases are TGCGCCAGCAGCACGGAAGCGGAGACCCAGTACTTC. This chain connects TRBV5-1 to TRBJ2-5; D not resolved. CDR1 is SGHRS and CDR2 is YFSETQ in the germline V gene. Trimming stripped 4 bases from V and 5 bases from J, with 9 bases between. The CDR3 has 12 residues. The complete variable domain, with remaining parts taken from reference TRBV5-1 and TRBJ2-5, reads KAGVTQTPRYLIKTRGQQVTLSCSPISGHRSVSWYQQTPGQGLQFLFEYFSETQRNKGNFPGRFSGRQFSNSRSEMNVSTLELGDSALYLCASSTEAETQYFGPGTRLLVL.

The chain couples TRBV5-1 to TRBJ2-1; 8 nucleotides line up with TRBD2. This CDR3 spans 17 amino acids. In germline, CDR1 is SGHRS, CDR2 YFSETQ. The junction had 12 bases not matched to a gene; V was cut back by 0 bases and J by 7 bases. The CDR3 loop is CASSLDLYGGGTNEQFF. Written as DNA, the CDR3 is TGCGCCAGCAGCTTGGATTTGTATGGCGGGGGGACGAATGAGCAGTTCTTC.

V gene TRBV27 combines with J gene TRBJ1-5, with a tentative D call TRBD1 (5 bases). V lost 4 bases and J 5 bases, leaving 21 bases between the germline ends. The germline gives CDR1 MNHEY, CDR2 SMNVEV (reference sequence). This CDR3 is 17 amino acids long. The CDR3 reads CASSSGAGFLKDQPQHF. The CDR3 DNA follows: TGTGCCAGCAGTTCGGGCGCAGGGTTTCTTAAGGATCAGCCCCAGCATTTT.